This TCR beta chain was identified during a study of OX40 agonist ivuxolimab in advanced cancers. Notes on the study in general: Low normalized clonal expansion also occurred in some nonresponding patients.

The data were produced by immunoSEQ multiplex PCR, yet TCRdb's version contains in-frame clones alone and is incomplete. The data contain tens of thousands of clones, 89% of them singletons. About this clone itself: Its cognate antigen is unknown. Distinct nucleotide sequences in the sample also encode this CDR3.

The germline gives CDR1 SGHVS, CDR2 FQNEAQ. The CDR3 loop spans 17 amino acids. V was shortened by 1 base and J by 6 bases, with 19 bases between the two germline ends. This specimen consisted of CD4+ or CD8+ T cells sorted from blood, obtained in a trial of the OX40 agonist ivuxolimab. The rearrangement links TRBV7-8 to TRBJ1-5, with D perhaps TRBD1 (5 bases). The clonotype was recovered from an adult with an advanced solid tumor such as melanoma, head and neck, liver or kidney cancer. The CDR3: CASSLGGGTGGFQPQHF. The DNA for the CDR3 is TGTGCCAGCAGCTTAGGGGGGGGGACTGGGGGATTTCAGCCCCAGCATTTT.